The 7 T cell receptor beta chains below come from one sample, sequenced in a study of response to subunit inactivated influenza vaccine. TCRdb analysed the RT-PCR reads with MiXCR anew, one entry per CDR3 protein. In the table there are some 640,000 distinct CDR3 sequences, approximately 13% of which are singletons. The material was PBMCs from blood, obtained approximately 15 days before vaccination. These receptor sequences come from a man aged 45-65 years who received an inactivated influenza vaccine.

The J gene is TRBJ2-3, the V gene TRBV7-9; no firm D call. Germline assignment: CDR1 SEHNR and CDR2 FQNEAQ (reference sequence). This CDR3 spans 11 amino acids. The V and J ends lost 5 bases and 7 bases respectively, with 7 bases between them. This chain's CDR3 is CASSDLNTQYF. Written as DNA, the CDR3 is TGTGCCAGCAGCGACCTCAATACGCAGTATTTT. The whole variable domain, filled in from reference TRBV7-9 and TRBJ2-3, reads DTGVSQNPRHKITKRGQNVTFRCDPISEHNRLYWYRQTLGQGPEFLTYFQNEAQLEKSRLLSDRFSAERPKGSFSTLEIQRTEQGDSAMYLCASSDLNTQYFGPGTRLTVL.

This clonotype came up a few times. The chain joins TRBV7-6 to TRBJ2-3, with a possible D match to TRBD2 (6 bases). V was clipped by 6 bases and J by 2 bases, with 15 bases between them. Germline assignment: CDR1 SGHVS and CDR2 FNYEAQ. The length of the CDR3 is 15 residues. The DNA of the CDR3 is TGTGCCAGCAGTTTCCGTGGGGGGACCACAGATACGCAGTATTTT. It specifies CASSFRGGTTDTQYF. Variable domain in full (rest from reference TRBV7-6 and TRBJ2-3): GAGVSQSPRYKVTKRGQDVALRCDPISGHVSLYWYRQALGQGPEFLTYFNYEAQQDKSGLPNDRFSAERPEGSISTLTIQRTEQRDSAMYRCASSFRGGTTDTQYFGPGTRLTVL.

This chain joins TRBV2 and TRBJ2-7; TRBD1 matches 7 bases. Germline assignment: CDR1 SNHLY and CDR2 FYNNEI. V trimming: 6 bases; J trimming: 5 bases; junction bases outside the gene matches: 13. The CDR3 runs to 15 residues. CDR3 sequence (DNA): TGTGCCAGCAGCTCCCCATACAGGGGCCCTGACGAGCAGTACTTC. Translating it yields CASSSPYRGPDEQYF. Drawing the rest from reference TRBV2 and TRBJ2-7, the complete variable domain is EPEVTQTPSHQVTQMGQEVILRCVPISNHLYFYWYRQILGQKVEFLVSFYNNEISEKSEIFDDQFSVERPDGSNFTLKIRSTKLEDSAMYFCASSSPYRGPDEQYFGPGTRLTVT.

This chain links TRBV7-2 with TRBJ2-3, with 8 bases lining up with TRBD2. The CDR3 runs 15 residues. Losses at the gene ends were 5 bases for V and 2 bases for J; bases not matched to a gene: 6. In germline, CDR1 is SGHTA, CDR2 FQGNSA. The CDR3 is CASSASGLYTDTQYF. The CDR3 DNA reads TGTGCCAGCAGCGCTAGCGGGTTATACACAGATACGCAGTATTTT.

J is TRBJ2-3 and V is TRBV5-1, with D possibly matching TRBD1 (6 bases). The V and J ends lost 0 bases and 3 bases respectively, with 20 bases between them. Germline V gene data show CDR1 as SGHRS and CDR2 as YFSETQ. The CDR3 totals 18 residues. The DNA of the CDR3 is TGCGCCAGCAGCTTGGAGGCGGGCAGGGGCTATAGAACAGATACGCAGTATTTT. Residues: CASSLEAGRGYRTDTQYF.

In DNA, the CDR3 is TGTGCCAGCAGCGCCGGACGGAACTCCTACAATGAGCAGTTCTTC. It specifies CASSAGRNSYNEQFF. The chain joins TRBV5-6 to TRBJ2-1, with D uncertain. The V and J ends lost 4 bases and 0 bases respectively, with 11 bases between them. Per the germline V gene, CDR1 is SGHDT and CDR2 is YYEEEE. The CDR3 length is 15 residues. The whole variable domain, remainder taken from reference TRBV5-6 and TRBJ2-1, is DAGVTQSPTHLIKTRGQQVTLRCSPKSGHDTVSWYQQALGQGPQFIFQYYEEEERQRGNFPDRFSGHQFPNYSSELNVNALLLGDSALYLCASSAGRNSYNEQFFGPGTRLTVL.

This clonotype was counted only a few times. This chain joins TRBV7-8 and TRBJ2-3; 8 positions agree with TRBD2. Unmatched junction bases numbered 21, after V lost 8 bases and J lost 2 bases. Per germline, CDR1 SGHVS and CDR2 FQNEAQ. CDR3 size: 19 residues. The DNA of the CDR3 is TGTGCCAGCCGGGGGGGGGTTAGCGGCAACATCCTAAACACAGATACGCAGTATTTT. Its protein product is CASRGGVSGNILNTDTQYF.